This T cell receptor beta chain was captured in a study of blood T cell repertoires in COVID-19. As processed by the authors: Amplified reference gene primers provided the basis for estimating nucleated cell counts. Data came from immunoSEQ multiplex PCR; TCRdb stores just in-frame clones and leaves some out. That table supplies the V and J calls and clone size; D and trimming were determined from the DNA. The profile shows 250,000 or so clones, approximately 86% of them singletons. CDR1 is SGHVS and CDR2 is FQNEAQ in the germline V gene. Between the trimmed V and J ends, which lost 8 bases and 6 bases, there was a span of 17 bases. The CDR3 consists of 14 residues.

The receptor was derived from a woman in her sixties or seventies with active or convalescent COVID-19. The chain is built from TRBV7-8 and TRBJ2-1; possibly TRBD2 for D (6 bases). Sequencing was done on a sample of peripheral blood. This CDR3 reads CASEAGYGGNEQFF. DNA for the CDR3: TGTGCCAGCGAGGCGGGGTATGGGGGCAATGAGCAGTTCTTC. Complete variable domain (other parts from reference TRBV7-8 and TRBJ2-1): GAGVSQSPRYKVAKRGQDVALRCDPISGHVSLFWYQQALGQGPEFLTYFQNEAQLDKSGLPSDRFFAERPEGSVSTLKIQRTQQEDSAVYLCASEAGYGGNEQFFGPGTRLTVL.